These 27 T cell receptor beta chains originate from one sample sequenced in a study of cytomegalovirus exposure and HLA in healthy donors. This PCR relied on a set of 60 Vbeta primers and 13 Jbeta primers. The data were produced by immunoSEQ multiplex PCR, yet TCRdb's version contains in-frame clones alone and is incomplete. This table holds around 170,000 clones, roughly 79% found once. What was sequenced was PBMCs. The source of these receptors is a man aged 40-49 years in good health and CMV-seronegative.

The chain uses TRBV2 and TRBJ1-2; no clear D. Trimming took 0 bases from V and 4 from J, leaving 12 bases between them. There are 15 residues in the CDR3. Germline CDR1 and CDR2: SNHLY and FYNNEI. The CDR3 protein is CASSEAIATVYGYTF. As DNA, the CDR3 is TGTGCCAGCAGTGAAGCCATAGCCACCGTCTATGGCTACACCTTC.

The chain has TRBV15 and TRBJ2-7; 9 nucleotides align to TRBD2. The V gene end was trimmed by 1 base and the J gene end by 5 bases; junction bases not matched to a gene: 6. This CDR3 spans 15 amino acids. Germline loops: CDR1 LNHNV, CDR2 YYDKDF (reference sequence). DNA of the CDR3: TGTGCCACCAGCAGAGGTGGACTAGCGTGGGACGAGCAGTACTTC. Amino acids: CATSRGGLAWDEQYF.

The chain combines TRBV5-1 with TRBJ2-3; D unresolved. V was trimmed by 2 bases and J by 4 bases, leaving 14 bases between them. The CDR3 runs 15 residues. Germline V CDR1 and CDR2: SGHRS, YFSETQ. The CDR3 loop is CASSLAPESADTQYF. The CDR3 nucleotides read TGCGCCAGCAGCTTAGCCCCTGAGAGCGCAGATACGCAGTATTTT.

This clone is a singleton in its sample. The V and J genes are TRBV30 and TRBJ2-2, with a possible D match to TRBD2 (5 bases). The germline gives CDR1 GTSNPN, CDR2 SVGIG (reference sequence). The V end was cut by 8 bases, the J end by 0 bases, with 25 bases between. This CDR3 comprises 18 residues. DNA for the CDR3: TGTGCCCGCGCCAGCGGACCCTACCTACCTGCGAACACCGGGGAGCTGTTTTTT. It is translated as CARASGPYLPANTGELFF.

The chain carries TRBV7-6 and TRBJ2-2; D is ambiguous. The CDR3 has 12 amino acids. Per the germline V gene, CDR1 is SGHVS and CDR2 is FNYEAQ. Trimming removed 2 bases at V and 9 bases at J, with 7 bases between. CDR3 bases: TGTGCCAGCAGCTTACACTCCCGGGAGCTGTTTTTT. It encodes CASSLHSRELFF. The variable domain in full, completed from reference TRBV7-6 and TRBJ2-2, reads GAGVSQSPRYKVTKRGQDVALRCDPISGHVSLYWYRQALGQGPEFLTYFNYEAQQDKSGLPNDRFSAERPEGSISTLTIQRTEQRDSAMYRCASSLHSRELFFGEGSRLTVL.

This chain connects TRBV5-5 to TRBJ2-7; 12 positions agree with TRBD2. This CDR3 is built from 14 residues. The germline CDR1 and CDR2 sequences are SGHKS and YYEKEE (reference sequence). The junction had 6 bases not matched to a gene; V was cut back by 4 bases and J by 7 bases. CDR3 in amino acids: CASSPGLAGREQYF. CDR3 DNA: TGTGCCAGCAGCCCGGGACTAGCGGGCAGGGAGCAGTACTTC.

Comment on this clone: At one boundary the junction diverges from the germline segment, which might be a read error. This chain joins TRBV7-9 and TRBJ2-5; 14 positions agree with TRBD2. This CDR3 has 16 amino acids. The germline gives CDR1 SEHNR, CDR2 FQNEAQ (reference sequence). CDR3 DNA sequence: TGTTCCAGCCTAATGCCGGGACTAGCGGGAGTAGAGACCCAGTACTTC. This gives the protein CSSLMPGLAGVETQYF.

The chain joins TRBV5-6 to TRBJ2-1; the D is unclear. CDR1 and CDR2 from the germline V gene are SGHDT and YYEEEE. Trimming left V 0 bases short and J 5 bases short, with 6 bases between. CDR3 size: 13 residues. In DNA form, the CDR3 reads TGTGCCAGCAGCTTGGTCGCAGACAATGAGCAGTTCTTC. Protein: CASSLVADNEQFF. The complete variable domain, with remaining parts taken from reference TRBV5-6 and TRBJ2-1, reads DAGVTQSPTHLIKTRGQQVTLRCSPKSGHDTVSWYQQALGQGPQFIFQYYEEEERQRGNFPDRFSGHQFPNYSSELNVNALLLGDSALYLCASSLVADNEQFFGPGTRLTVL.

V usage is TRBV20-1 and J usage is TRBJ2-3; D call uncertain. Germline V gene lookup returns CDR1 DFQATT and CDR2 SNEGSKA (reference sequence). Trimming shortened V by 2 bases and J by 2 bases, and 2 bases separated the two germline ends. This CDR3 spans 11 amino acids. CDR3 bases: TGCAGTGCTAGACTCACAGATACGCAGTATTTT. Encoded protein: CSARLTDTQYF.

The chain uses TRBV18 and TRBJ1-4, with TRBD1 as a possible D gene (5 bases). Germline CDR1 and CDR2: KGHSH and LQKENI. This CDR3 spans 13 amino acids. Trimming pared 0 bases from V and 6 bases from J, leaving 5 bases between. The CDR3 loop is CASSPPGHEKLFF. CDR3 bases: TGTGCCAGCTCACCACCGGGGCATGAAAAACTGTTTTTT.

CDR3 bases: TGTGCCAGCACATACACATCTCAGGCAAACGATGAGCAGTTCTTC. The encoded protein is CASTYTSQANDEQFF. The rearrangement links TRBV27 to TRBJ2-1; no clear D gene. This CDR3 has 15 residues. V lost 7 bases and J lost 8, with 21 bases in between. CDR1 is MNHEY, CDR2 SMNVEV, per germline (reference sequence).

The chain joins TRBV15 to TRBJ2-1; D is undetermined. Deletions cut 4 bases from V and 2 bases from J, with 9 bases between. Germline assignment: CDR1 LNHNV and CDR2 YYDKDF (reference sequence). The CDR3 spans 14 residues. The CDR3 sequence: CATSNRVAYNEQFF. As DNA, the CDR3 is TGTGCCACCAGCAACCGGGTAGCCTACAATGAGCAGTTCTTC. Supplemented by reference TRBV15 and TRBJ2-1, the full variable domain reads DAMVIQNPRYQVTQFGKPVTLSCSQTLNHNVMYWYQQKSSQAPKLLFHYYDKDFNNEADTPDNFQSRRPNTSFCFLDIRSPGLGDTAMYLCATSNRVAYNEQFFGPGTRLTVL.

The chain couples TRBV5-1 to TRBJ2-5; 8 nucleotides align to TRBD1. The J call is uncertain, as TRBJ2-7 better fits the DNA end. This CDR3 spans 15 amino acids. The germline V gene encodes CDR1 SGHRS and CDR2 YFSETQ. CDR3 sequence: CASSTGTGGGYEQYF. The CDR3 coding sequence is TGCGCCAGCAGCACAGGGACAGGAGGGGGATACGAGCAGTACTTC.

This clone was observed a single time. This chain links TRBV18 with TRBJ1-2, with unresolved D. Trimming pared 0 bases from V and 7 bases from J, leaving 9 bases between. CDR1 is KGHSH, CDR2 LQKENI, per germline. CDR3 length: 13 amino acids. In nucleotides, the CDR3 is TGTGCCAGCTCACCACCGGAGGGAGGTGGCTACACCTTC. Amino acid sequence: CASSPPEGGGYTF.

The CDR3 here is CASSLRIPGLAGGNEQFF. CDR3 DNA sequence: TGTGCCAGCAGCCTGAGAATTCCGGGACTAGCGGGAGGGAATGAGCAGTTCTTC. The chain is built from TRBV11-2 and TRBJ2-1; 16 nucleotides match TRBD2. This CDR3 is 18 amino acids long. The V segment lost 5 bases and the J segment 7 bases; nucleotides outside the gene matches: 11. From germline, CDR1 is SGHAT and CDR2 FQNNGV. Using reference TRBV11-2 and TRBJ2-1 for the parts outside the CDR3, the full variable domain is EAGVAQSPRYKIIEKRQSVAFWCNPISGHATLYWYQQILGQGPKLLIQFQNNGVVDDSQLPKDRFSAERLKGVDSTLKIQPAKLEDSAVYLCASSLRIPGLAGGNEQFFGPGTRLTVL.

The chain recombines TRBV6-1 with TRBJ1-4; D is perhaps TRBD1 (5 bases). Germline assignment: CDR1 MNHNS and CDR2 SASEGT. The ends were cut back, 2 bases at V and 0 bases at J, with 10 bases in the middle. CDR3 length equals 16 residues. CDR3 sequence reads: CASSEWGVATNEKLFF. The CDR3 DNA follows: TGTGCCAGCAGTGAATGGGGGGTTGCAACTAATGAAAAACTGTTTTTT.

The chain recombines TRBV29-1 with TRBJ1-2; D not resolved. Germline V gene data show CDR1 as SQVTM and CDR2 as ANQGSEA. The CDR3 has 11 residues. The CDR3 loop is CTADTNYGYTF. CDR3 DNA sequence: TGCACCGCAGATACTAACTATGGCTACACCTTC.

The chain carries TRBV7-3 and TRBJ2-6; 10 nucleotides align to TRBD1. The germline V gene has CDR1 SGHTA and CDR2 FQGTGA. The length of the CDR3 is 20 residues. V trimming: 2 bases; J trimming: 0 bases; junction bases outside the gene matches: 10. CDR3 region: CASSLVGGDRGFSGANVLTF. The DNA of the CDR3 is TGTGCCAGCAGCTTAGTAGGGGGGGACAGGGGATTCTCTGGGGCCAACGTCCTGACTTTC.

V gene TRBV7-2 combines with J gene TRBJ2-7; TRBD2 is a possible D gene (5 bases). CDR3 length: 14 residues. V lost 3 bases, J lost 0 bases, and 9 bases lay in between. Looked up from germline, CDR1 is SGHTA and CDR2 is FQGNSA. The CDR3 here is CASSLLSGSYEQYF. The CDR3 nucleotides read TGTGCCAGCAGCTTGCTAAGCGGCTCCTACGAGCAGTACTTC.

The chain uses TRBV7-8 and TRBJ2-5; D is uncertain. The ends were cut back, 0 bases at V and 5 bases at J, with 13 bases in the middle. CDR1 and CDR2 (germline): SGHVS, FQNEAQ. This CDR3 contains 15 residues. The CDR3 here is CASSLAPRPSETQYF. The CDR3 DNA sequence: TGTGCCAGCAGCTTAGCGCCCAGGCCATCGGAGACCCAGTACTTC. Supplemented by reference TRBV7-8 and TRBJ2-5, the full variable domain reads GAGVSQSPRYKVAKRGQDVALRCDPISGHVSLFWYQQALGQGPEFLTYFQNEAQLDKSGLPSDRFFAERPEGSVSTLKIQRTQQEDSAVYLCASSLAPRPSETQYFGPGTRLLVL.

The rearrangement uses TRBV7-3 and TRBJ2-2; no definite D call. The CDR3 runs 14 residues. V lost 5 bases and J lost 4, with 11 bases in between. Germline V CDR1 and CDR2: SGHTA, FQGTGA. The CDR3 nucleotides are TGTGCCAGCAGCCCCCTGAGCCTCACCGGGGAGCTGTTTTTT. Protein sequence: CASSPLSLTGELFF.

The V call is TRBV5-6, the J call TRBJ1-1, with no clear D. V lost 3 bases and J lost 4, with 10 bases in between. This CDR3 spans 13 amino acids. CDR1 and CDR2 (germline): SGHDT, YYEEEE. CDR3 sequence (DNA): TGTGCCAGCAGCTGGGCAGGTGGCACTGAAGCTTTCTTT. Translated, it gives CASSWAGGTEAFF.

The chain carries TRBV27 and TRBJ1-2; tentatively, D is TRBD1 (6 bases). The CDR3 loop spans 14 amino acids. The germline V gene has CDR1 MNHEY and CDR2 SMNVEV (reference sequence). Trimming left V 2 bases short and J 4 bases short, with 11 bases between. Here the CDR3 DNA reads TGTGCCAGCAGTTTACTGCAGGGGACCTATGGCTACACCTTC. Its protein is CASSLLQGTYGYTF.

There are many counts of this clone. The chain recombines TRBV9 with TRBJ2-1; 8 nucleotides line up with TRBD2. J lost 8 bases, V lost 4 bases, and 8 bases had no gene match. This CDR3 has 14 amino acids. Germline V gene lookup returns CDR1 SGDLS and CDR2 YYNGEE. Written as DNA, the CDR3 is TGTGCCAGCAGCTTTTTTAGCGGGATTGATGAGCAGTTCTTC. Its translation: CASSFFSGIDEQFF.

About this clone itself: Relative to the germline gene, one junction end is altered; a read error may explain this. The chain has TRBV4-1 and TRBJ2-6; a weak D match, TRBD1 (5 bases). CDR1 and CDR2 from the germline V gene are MGHRA and YSYEKL. CDR3 length: 15 residues. The CDR3 sequence is CASSQEYSGANGLTF. DNA for the CDR3: TGCGCCAGCAGCCAAGAGTACTCTGGGGCCAACGGCCTGACTTTC.

This clone was recorded once. The chain combines TRBV4-1 with TRBJ1-5, with 7 bases aligning to TRBD1. Germline CDR1 MGHRA, CDR2 YSYEKL. The CDR3 has 15 residues. The V and J ends lost 1 base and 6 bases, in that order; junction bases with no gene match: 6. The CDR3: CASSQAEQGGQPQHF. DNA for the CDR3: TGCGCCAGCAGCCAAGCTGAGCAGGGGGGTCAGCCCCAGCATTTT.

V usage is TRBV29-1 and J usage is TRBJ1-1; no firm D call. The CDR3 length is 13 residues. The V end lost 8 bases, the J end lost 5 bases, and 18 bases lay between the germline ends. Germline assignment: CDR1 SQVTM and CDR2 ANQGSEA. The CDR3 loop is CSMRHNRGTEAFF. CDR3 bases: TGCAGCATGAGACATAACCGGGGAACTGAAGCTTTCTTT.